Sequencing of this T cell receptor beta chain was carried out in a study of blood T cell repertoires in COVID-19. Study overall: Acute and convalescent COVID-19 samples came from the United States, Italy and Spain. PBMCs, B-cell-depleted T cells, or T cells were the source of the cDNA or gDNA that made up the material.

Looked up from germline, CDR1 is SGHAT and CDR2 is FQNNGV. The CDR3 totals 18 residues. Trimming at V came to 5 bases and at J to 0 bases, leaving 9 bases not matched to a gene. In the source study's methods: Estimation of nucleated cell counts was performed using reference gene primer amplification. The table came from immunoSEQ multiplex PCR; TCRdb's copy has only in-frame clones and leaves some out. The D gene and trimming were derived from the DNA, and the V and J assignments and clone size from that table. The repertoire consists of about 220,000 clones, with 80% occurring once and the leading ten covering about 13%.

This sequence joins TRBV11-2 and TRBJ2-3; 12 bases are shared with TRBD2. Sequenced material: peripheral blood. The clonotype originates from a human donor in a cohort sampled during active COVID-19. Written as DNA, the CDR3 is TGTGCCAGCAGCACTGGACTAGCGGGGACAAGTAGCACAGATACGCAGTATTTT. Its translation is CASSTGLAGTSSTDTQYF. The whole variable domain, filled in from reference TRBV11-2 and TRBJ2-3, reads EAGVAQSPRYKIIEKRQSVAFWCNPISGHATLYWYQQILGQGPKLLIQFQNNGVVDDSQLPKDRFSAERLKGVDSTLKIQPAKLEDSAVYLCASSTGLAGTSSTDTQYFGPGTRLTVL.